These T cell receptor beta chains were read from a single sample in a study of CD8+CD57+ T cells in acquired aplastic anemia. MiXCR, applied by TCRdb to the reads, yields one record per CDR3 protein. The table records roughly 250,000 distinct CDR3 sequences, around 45% of them present only once. Material: sorted CD4+, CD8+, or CD8+CD57+ T cells (not recorded which) from PBMCs. These receptors all come from a human donor with aplastic anemia. The CDR3 runs from the conserved cysteine through the conserved F or W. A D gene is named only where the DNA matches it firmly. Clone size is shown for a subset of rows, as once, few, many or a class of expanded clone.

J: TRBJ2-2; D: .; size: many; V: TRBV20-1; CDR3: CSALGQLTNTGELFF; DNA: TGCAGTGCTCTCGGACAGCTTACGAACACCGGGGAGCTGTTTTTT
J: TRBJ2-5; D: TRBD2; size: .; V: TRBV6-6; CDR3: CAISGTSGQETQYF; DNA: TGTGCCATCAGCGGGACTAGCGGGCAAGAGACCCAGTACTTC
J: TRBJ1-2; D: TRBD1; size: .; V: TRBV12-3/TRBV12-4; CDR3: CATDTHGQGRNTF; DNA: TGTGCCACCGATACGCACGGACAGGGGAGAAACACCTTC
J: TRBJ1-2; D: TRBD1; size: .; V: TRBV10-3; CDR3: CAISEKETGGGYTF; DNA: TGTGCCATCAGTGAGAAAGAAACAGGGGGAGGCTACACCTTC
J: TRBJ1-2; D: .; size: .; V: TRBV5-5; CDR3: CASRPTMGGYTF; DNA: TGTGCCAGCAGACCAACCATGGGTGGCTACACCTTC
J: TRBJ2-7; D: TRBD2; size: .; V: TRBV19; CDR3: CASSTHPWDLVAGATYEQYF; DNA: TGTGCCAGTAGTACCCACCCATGGGACCTGGTAGCGGGGGCCACTTACGAGCAGTACTTC
J: TRBJ2-5; D: TRBD2; size: .; V: TRBV27; CDR3: CASSNSLRLAGVIKTQYF; DNA: TGTGCCAGCAGCAATTCCCTTAGACTAGCGGGAGTTATTAAGACCCAGTACTTC
J: TRBJ1-1; D: .; size: .; V: TRBV7-9; CDR3: CASSSGPMNTEAFF; DNA: TGCGCCAGCAGCTCGGGACCTATGAACACTGAAGCTTTCTTT
J: TRBJ2-5; D: .; size: .; V: TRBV28; CDR3: CASSRDSGETQYF; DNA: TGTGCCAGCAGCCGGGACTCTGGGGAGACCCAGTACTTC
J: TRBJ2-1; D: .; size: many; V: TRBV2; CDR3: CASSEVVGHYNEQFF; DNA: TGTGCCAGCAGTGAAGTCGTGGGGCACTACAATGAGCAGTTCTTC
J: TRBJ1-2; D: TRBD1; size: once; V: TRBV20-1; CDR3: CSAKGQDHYGYTF; DNA: TGCAGTGCTAAAGGACAGGATCACTATGGCTACACCTTC
J: TRBJ1-2; D: .; size: .; V: TRBV2; CDR3: CASVGQAALYGYTF; DNA: TGTGCCAGCGTAGGGCAGGCAGCTCTCTATGGCTACACCTTC
J: TRBJ2-1; D: .; size: many; V: TRBV7-9; CDR3: CASSPITGTLGIDEQFF; DNA: TGTGCCAGCAGCCCGATCACGGGGACTTTAGGGATCGATGAGCAGTTCTTC
J: TRBJ1-2; D: TRBD1; size: many; V: TRBV19; CDR3: CASSIPGQFRGYTF; DNA: TGTGCCAGTAGTATACCGGGACAGTTTCGTGGCTACACCTTC
J: TRBJ1-2; D: .; size: many; V: TRBV29-1; CDR3: CSVYRVGYTF; DNA: TGCAGCGTCTACAGGGTTGGCTACACCTTC
J: TRBJ2-1; D: .; size: many; V: TRBV7-9; CDR3: CASTQSGAWEQFF; DNA: TGTGCCAGCACCCAATCGGGGGCGTGGGAGCAGTTCTTC
J: TRBJ2-7; D: .; size: .; V: TRBV11-3; CDR3: CASRALGSYEQYF; DNA: TGTGCCAGCAGGGCACTCGGGTCCTACGAGCAGTACTTC
J: TRBJ2-7; D: TRBD1; size: .; V: TRBV4-1; CDR3: CASSQRTGDYEQYF; DNA: TGCGCCAGCAGCCAACGGACAGGCGACTACGAGCAGTACTTC
J: TRBJ2-1; D: .; size: many; V: TRBV6-1; CDR3: CASSARLGEHNEQFF; DNA: TGTGCCAGCAGTGCAAGACTAGGAGAGCACAATGAGCAGTTCTTC
J: TRBJ1-2; D: .; size: many; V: TRBV7-9; CDR3: CASSRLGRARTNYGYTF; DNA: TGTGCCAGCAGTAGATTAGGGCGGGCTAGAACCAACTATGGCTACACCTTC
J: TRBJ2-1; D: .; size: .; V: TRBV10-3; CDR3: CAISESGPQSSWNEQFF; DNA: TGTGCCATCAGTGAGTCGGGACCGCAATCTAGTTGGAATGAGCAGTTCTTC
J: TRBJ2-2; D: .; size: .; V: TRBV7-6; CDR3: CASSLVMTGELFF; DNA: TGTGCCAGCAGCTTAGTTATGACCGGGGAGCTGTTTTTT
J: TRBJ1-2; D: TRBD1; size: .; V: TRBV9; CDR3: CASSPRQGDVYGYTF; DNA: TGTGCCAGCAGCCCGAGACAGGGGGATGTCTATGGCTACACCTTC
J: TRBJ2-7; D: TRBD2; size: few; V: TRBV5-4; CDR3: CASSSRPTGGAFGLYEQYF; DNA: TGTGCCAGCAGCTCCAGACCAACCGGGGGGGCCTTCGGTTTATACGAGCAGTACTTC